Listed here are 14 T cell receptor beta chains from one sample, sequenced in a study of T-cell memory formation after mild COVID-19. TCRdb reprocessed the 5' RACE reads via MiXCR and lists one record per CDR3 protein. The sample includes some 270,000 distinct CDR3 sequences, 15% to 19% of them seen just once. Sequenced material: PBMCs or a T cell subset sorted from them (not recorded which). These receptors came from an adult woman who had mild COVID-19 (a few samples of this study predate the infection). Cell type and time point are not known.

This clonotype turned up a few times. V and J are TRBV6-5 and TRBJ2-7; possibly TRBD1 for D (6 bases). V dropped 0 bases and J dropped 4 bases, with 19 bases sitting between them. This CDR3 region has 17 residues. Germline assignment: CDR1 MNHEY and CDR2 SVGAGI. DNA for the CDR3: TGTGCCAGCAGTTACTCGAGTCCGAGGCAGGGGACATACGAGCAGTACTTC. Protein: CASSYSSPRQGTYEQYF.

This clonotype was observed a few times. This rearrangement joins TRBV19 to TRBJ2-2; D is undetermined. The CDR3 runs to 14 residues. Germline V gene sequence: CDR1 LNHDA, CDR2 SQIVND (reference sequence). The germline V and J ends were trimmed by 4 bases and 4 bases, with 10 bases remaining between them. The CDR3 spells CASSSQASTGELFF. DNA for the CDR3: TGTGCCAGTAGTAGCCAGGCCAGCACCGGGGAGCTGTTTTTT.

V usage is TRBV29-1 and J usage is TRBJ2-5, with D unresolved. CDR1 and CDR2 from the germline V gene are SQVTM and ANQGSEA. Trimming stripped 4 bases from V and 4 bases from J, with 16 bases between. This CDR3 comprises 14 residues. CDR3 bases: TGCAGCGTTGTGAGTCCCAGCTGGACAGAGACCCAGTACTTC. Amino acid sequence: CSVVSPSWTETQYF.

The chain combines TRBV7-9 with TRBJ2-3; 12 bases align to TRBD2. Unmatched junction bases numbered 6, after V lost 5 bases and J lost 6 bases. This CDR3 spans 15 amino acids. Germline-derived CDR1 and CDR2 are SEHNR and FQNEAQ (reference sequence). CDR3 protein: CASSRPSGGADTQYF. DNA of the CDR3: TGTGCCAGCAGCCGACCTAGCGGGGGGGCCGATACGCAGTATTTT.

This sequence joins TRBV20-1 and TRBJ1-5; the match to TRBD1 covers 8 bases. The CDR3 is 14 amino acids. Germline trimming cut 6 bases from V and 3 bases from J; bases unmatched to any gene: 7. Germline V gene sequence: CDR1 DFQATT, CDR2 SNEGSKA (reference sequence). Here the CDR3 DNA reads TGCAGTGCCGCGAGGACAGGGACCAATCAGCCCCAGCATTTT. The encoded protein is CSAARTGTNQPQHF.

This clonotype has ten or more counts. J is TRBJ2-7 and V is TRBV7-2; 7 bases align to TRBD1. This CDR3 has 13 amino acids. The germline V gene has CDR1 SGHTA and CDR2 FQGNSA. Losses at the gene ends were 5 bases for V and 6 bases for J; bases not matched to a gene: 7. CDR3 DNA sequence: TGTGCCAGCAGCCCACAGGGGATTGGCGAGCAGTACTTC. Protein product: CASSPQGIGEQYF.

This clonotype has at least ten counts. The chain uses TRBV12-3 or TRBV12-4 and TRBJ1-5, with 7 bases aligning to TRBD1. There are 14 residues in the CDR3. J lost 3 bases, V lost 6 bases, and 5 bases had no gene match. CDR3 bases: TGTGCCAGCAGGACTGACAGGGACAATCAGCCCCAGCATTTT. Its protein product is CASRTDRDNQPQHF.

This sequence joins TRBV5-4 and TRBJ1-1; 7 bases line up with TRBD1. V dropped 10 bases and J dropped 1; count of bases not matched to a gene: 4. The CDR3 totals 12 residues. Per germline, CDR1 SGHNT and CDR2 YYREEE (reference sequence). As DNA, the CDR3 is TGTGCCGTCGGGACAGCGAACACTGAAGCTTTCTTT. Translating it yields CAVGTANTEAFF.

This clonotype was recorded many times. The CDR3 is CASSLLTVPQYF. DNA for the CDR3: TGTGCCAGCAGCTTATTGACAGTTCCGCAGTATTTT. The chain has TRBV7-2 and TRBJ2-3, with TRBD1 as a possible D gene (5 bases). CDR1 and CDR2 from the germline V gene are SGHTA and FQGNSA. CDR3 size: 12 residues. Trimming removed 2 bases from V and 10 bases from J, with 10 bases in between.

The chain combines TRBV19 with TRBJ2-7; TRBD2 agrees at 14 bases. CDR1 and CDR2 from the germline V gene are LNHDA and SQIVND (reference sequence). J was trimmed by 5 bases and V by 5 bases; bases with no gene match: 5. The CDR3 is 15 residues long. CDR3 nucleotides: TGTGCCAGTAGTCCAGGACTAGCGGGAGGACACGAGCAGTACTTC. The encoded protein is CASSPGLAGGHEQYF.

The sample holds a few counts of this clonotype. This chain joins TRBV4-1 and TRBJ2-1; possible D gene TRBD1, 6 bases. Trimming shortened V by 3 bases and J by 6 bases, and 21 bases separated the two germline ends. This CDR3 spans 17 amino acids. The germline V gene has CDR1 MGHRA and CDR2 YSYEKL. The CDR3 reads CASSHPTGPRQGNEQFF. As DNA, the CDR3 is TGCGCCAGCAGCCATCCCACAGGGCCGAGGCAGGGCAATGAGCAGTTCTTC.

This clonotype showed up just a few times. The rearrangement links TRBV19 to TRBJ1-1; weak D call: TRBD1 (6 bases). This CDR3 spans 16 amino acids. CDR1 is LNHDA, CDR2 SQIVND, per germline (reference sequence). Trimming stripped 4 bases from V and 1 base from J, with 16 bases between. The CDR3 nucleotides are TGTGCCAGTAGTACGGCCCACAGGGCGGGGAACACTGAAGCTTTCTTT. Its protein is CASSTAHRAGNTEAFF.

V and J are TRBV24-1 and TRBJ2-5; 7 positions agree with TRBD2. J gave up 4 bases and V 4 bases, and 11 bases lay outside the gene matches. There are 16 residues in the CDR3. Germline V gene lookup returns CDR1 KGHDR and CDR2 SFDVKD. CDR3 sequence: CATSDPTGEGGETQYF. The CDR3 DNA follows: TGTGCCACCAGTGACCCCACCGGGGAGGGTGGAGAGACCCAGTACTTC.

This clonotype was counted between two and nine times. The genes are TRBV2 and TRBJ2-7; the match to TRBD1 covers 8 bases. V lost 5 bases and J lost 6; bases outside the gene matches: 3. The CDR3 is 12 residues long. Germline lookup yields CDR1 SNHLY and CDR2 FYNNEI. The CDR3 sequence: CASSLQGGEQYF. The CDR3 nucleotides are TGTGCCAGCAGTTTACAGGGGGGCGAGCAGTACTTC.